The rows below give T cell receptor beta chains drawn from one sample of a study of blood T cell repertoires in COVID-19. Assay used: immunoSEQ multiplex PCR; TCRdb lists only in-frame clones, some missing. The sample includes 210,000 or so clones, around 81% of them seen just once. Sequences were obtained from PBMCs or T cells enriched from blood (not recorded which). All receptors derive from a young man with acute COVID-19. Each CDR3 is given with its conserved first and last residue. Each record gives: CDR3 DNA, CDR3 protein, CDR3 length, J gene, D gene, clone size, V gene. D genes are given only for firm matches. Expanded clones get a size class; other rows say once, few or many, or leave the size out.

CDR3nt: TGTGCCAGCAGCCTTAGCGGGGGGGAGGCAGATACGCAGTATTTT; CDR3aa: CASSLSGGEADTQYF; len: 15; j_gene: TRBJ2-3; d_gene: TRBD2; abundance: -; v_gene: TRBV7-3
CDR3nt: TGTGCCAGCAGTTCAGGGGCTGCTCAGCCCCAGCATTTT; CDR3aa: CASSSGAAQPQHF; len: 13; j_gene: TRBJ1-5; d_gene: -; abundance: -; v_gene: TRBV5-6
CDR3nt: TGTGCCAGCAGCTTAGTAGCGGGTGGAGGGAACGAGCAGTACTTC; CDR3aa: CASSLVAGGGNEQYF; len: 15; j_gene: TRBJ2-7; d_gene: TRBD2; abundance: -; v_gene: TRBV11-2
CDR3nt: TGTGCCAGCAGTGTGTGGCGGGGCACAGATACGCAGTATTTT; CDR3aa: CASSVWRGTDTQYF; len: 14; j_gene: TRBJ2-3; d_gene: -; abundance: -; v_gene: TRBV2
CDR3nt: TGTGCCAGCAGTCCTCGACAGGCCACTAACCTCAATCAGCCCCAGCATTTT; CDR3aa: CASSPRQATNLNQPQHF; len: 17; j_gene: TRBJ1-5; d_gene: -; abundance: -; v_gene: TRBV6-6
CDR3nt: TGTGCCAGCAGCCTAAAAACAGATTACTATGGCTACACCTTC; CDR3aa: CASSLKTDYYGYTF; len: 14; j_gene: TRBJ1-2; d_gene: -; abundance: -; v_gene: TRBV28
CDR3nt: TGTGCCAGCAGCGTAGGGTCAGGGGGAGGCGAAAAACTGTTTTTT; CDR3aa: CASSVGSGGGEKLFF; len: 15; j_gene: TRBJ1-4; d_gene: TRBD1; abundance: -; v_gene: TRBV9
CDR3nt: TGTGCCAGCAGCTTGGGGCCCGGGGGAAGGGCCTACGAGCAGTACTTC; CDR3aa: CASSLGPGGRAYEQYF; len: 16; j_gene: TRBJ2-7; d_gene: -; abundance: -; v_gene: TRBV5-5
CDR3nt: TGTGCCAGCAGCCGAGAGCGGGGAAGGGAGCAGTACTTC; CDR3aa: CASSRERGREQYF; len: 13; j_gene: TRBJ2-7; d_gene: TRBD2; abundance: -; v_gene: TRBV11-2
CDR3nt: TGTGCCAGTAGTATAGACCCCGGGGTGAACACTGAAGCTTTCTTT; CDR3aa: CASSIDPGVNTEAFF; len: 15; j_gene: TRBJ1-1; d_gene: -; abundance: -; v_gene: TRBV19
CDR3nt: TGTGCTAGTGGGGGGAAGGGACAGTACACCGGGGAGCTGTTTTTT; CDR3aa: CASGGKGQYTGELFF; len: 15; j_gene: TRBJ2-2; d_gene: TRBD1; abundance: -; v_gene: TRBV12-5
CDR3nt: TGTGCCAGTAGTCACAGGGACGTCTACGAGCAGTACTTC; CDR3aa: CASSHRDVYEQYF; len: 13; j_gene: TRBJ2-7; d_gene: -; abundance: -; v_gene: TRBV19
CDR3nt: TGCGCCAGCAGTCCCGGACAGGCCCCGCAGACCCAGTACTTC; CDR3aa: CASSPGQAPQTQYF; len: 14; j_gene: TRBJ2-5; d_gene: TRBD1; abundance: -; v_gene: TRBV10-2
CDR3nt: TGTGCCAGCAGCTTAGTCGGCGGGGGGGCCGTACACGAGCAGTACTTC; CDR3aa: CASSLVGGGAVHEQYF; len: 16; j_gene: TRBJ2-7; d_gene: TRBD2; abundance: -; v_gene: TRBV5-4
CDR3nt: TGCGCCAGCAGCTTGGCAACAGGGGGGCTGAACACTGAAGCTTTCTTT; CDR3aa: CASSLATGGLNTEAFF; len: 16; j_gene: TRBJ1-1; d_gene: TRBD1; abundance: -; v_gene: TRBV5-1
CDR3nt: TGTGCCAGCGCGCCCCCTTTTAGCGATGAGCAGTTCTTC; CDR3aa: CASAPPFSDEQFF; len: 13; j_gene: TRBJ2-1; d_gene: -; abundance: -; v_gene: TRBV7-3
CDR3nt: TGTGCCAGCAGTTACTTGGGCATGAACACTGAAGCTTTCTTT; CDR3aa: CASSYLGMNTEAFF; len: 14; j_gene: TRBJ1-1; d_gene: -; abundance: many; v_gene: TRBV6-5
CDR3nt: TGTGCCAGTGCGAATAACCGGGGTAGCGGCCGCACAGATACGCAGTATTTT; CDR3aa: CASANNRGSGRTDTQYF; len: 17; j_gene: TRBJ2-3; d_gene: -; abundance: -; v_gene: TRBV19
CDR3nt: TGTGCCAGCAGTTCCCAGGGAGGTCCCCAGCATTTT; CDR3aa: CASSSQGGPQHF; len: 12; j_gene: TRBJ1-5; d_gene: -; abundance: -; v_gene: TRBV27
CDR3nt: TGTGCCAGCAGTGAATTCGACAGGTTGAGCTCTGGAAACACCATATATTTT; CDR3aa: CASSEFDRLSSGNTIYF; len: 17; j_gene: TRBJ1-3; d_gene: -; abundance: few; v_gene: TRBV25-1
CDR3nt: TGTGCCAGCAGCTTAAGGGGAAACTATGGCTACACCTTC; CDR3aa: CASSLRGNYGYTF; len: 13; j_gene: TRBJ1-2; d_gene: -; abundance: -; v_gene: TRBV7-2
CDR3nt: TGTGCCAGCAGCTTCCGAATGGCAAAACGCCATTCACCCCTCCACTTT; CDR3aa: CASSFRMAKRHSPLHF; len: 16; j_gene: TRBJ1-6; d_gene: -; abundance: -; v_gene: TRBV5-6
CDR3nt: TGTGCCATCAGCTCTGGTACTAGCGGACCGGGCGATACGCAGTATTTT; CDR3aa: CAISSGTSGPGDTQYF; len: 16; j_gene: TRBJ2-3; d_gene: TRBD2; abundance: -; v_gene: TRBV10-3
CDR3nt: TGTGCCAGCGGGGAGGGTTGGCGAGAGACCCAGTACTTC; CDR3aa: CASGEGWRETQYF; len: 13; j_gene: TRBJ2-5; d_gene: TRBD2; abundance: -; v_gene: TRBV27
CDR3nt: TGTGCCTGGAACCCAGGGGGCTATGGCTACACCTTC; CDR3aa: CAWNPGGYGYTF; len: 12; j_gene: TRBJ1-2; d_gene: TRBD1; abundance: -; v_gene: TRBV30
CDR3nt: TGCGCCAGCAGACCGGGACTAGCGGGGACTGTCAGCACAGATACGCAGTATTTT; CDR3aa: CASRPGLAGTVSTDTQYF; len: 18; j_gene: TRBJ2-3; d_gene: TRBD2; abundance: -; v_gene: TRBV5-1
CDR3nt: TGTGCCAGCAGCCGACCGGGACAGCCGATTGCAGAGCAGTACTTC; CDR3aa: CASSRPGQPIAEQYF; len: 15; j_gene: TRBJ2-7; d_gene: TRBD1; abundance: -; v_gene: TRBV7-9
CDR3nt: TGCGCCAGCAGCCAACAGGGGCCAGATACGCAGTATTTT; CDR3aa: CASSQQGPDTQYF; len: 13; j_gene: TRBJ2-3; d_gene: TRBD1; abundance: -; v_gene: TRBV5-1
CDR3nt: TGTGCCTGGGGACAGTCGACCGGGGAGCTGTTTTTT; CDR3aa: CAWGQSTGELFF; len: 12; j_gene: TRBJ2-2; d_gene: -; abundance: -; v_gene: TRBV30
CDR3nt: TGTGCCAGCTCACCGAGGGCTAGCGGGGCGACCTACGAGCAGTACTTC; CDR3aa: CASSPRASGATYEQYF; len: 16; j_gene: TRBJ2-7; d_gene: TRBD2; abundance: once; v_gene: TRBV18
CDR3nt: TGTGCCAGCACCCCCGGGGTGGGTTCACCCCTCCACTTT; CDR3aa: CASTPGVGSPLHF; len: 13; j_gene: TRBJ1-6; d_gene: -; abundance: -; v_gene: TRBV12-3/TRBV12-4
CDR3nt: TGTGCCAGCAGTGGCCCCGGGGACACCATATATTTT; CDR3aa: CASSGPGDTIYF; len: 12; j_gene: TRBJ1-3; d_gene: -; abundance: -; v_gene: TRBV28
CDR3nt: TGTGCCAGCAGTTTGACAGGGGGCGATTTCGATGAGCAGTTCTTC; CDR3aa: CASSLTGGDFDEQFF; len: 15; j_gene: TRBJ2-1; d_gene: TRBD1; abundance: -; v_gene: TRBV6-4
CDR3nt: TGCAGTGCCCCATCAAACACTGAAGCTTTCTTT; CDR3aa: CSAPSNTEAFF; len: 11; j_gene: TRBJ1-1; d_gene: -; abundance: -; v_gene: TRBV20-1
CDR3nt: TGTGCCAGCAGCGGACTATTGACCCAGTACTTC; CDR3aa: CASSGLLTQYF; len: 11; j_gene: TRBJ2-5; d_gene: -; abundance: -; v_gene: TRBV2
CDR3nt: TGTGCCAGCAGCACCGCGGCCTTGTCTTACGGAGCTGGGGCCAACGTCCTGACTTTC; CDR3aa: CASSTAALSYGAGANVLTF; len: 19; j_gene: TRBJ2-6; d_gene: -; abundance: -; v_gene: TRBV7-2
CDR3nt: TGTGCCAGTAGAGAGGGATTTACTGGAAACACCATATATTTT; CDR3aa: CASREGFTGNTIYF; len: 14; j_gene: TRBJ1-3; d_gene: -; abundance: -; v_gene: TRBV19
CDR3nt: TGTGCCAGCAGGTCCTCGGGGCAGGGGTTAAGCAATCAGCCCCAGCATTTT; CDR3aa: CASRSSGQGLSNQPQHF; len: 17; j_gene: TRBJ1-5; d_gene: -; abundance: few; v_gene: TRBV5-6
CDR3nt: TGTGCCAGCAGTTTAACTCCCATGGATACGCAGTATTTT; CDR3aa: CASSLTPMDTQYF; len: 13; j_gene: TRBJ2-3; d_gene: -; abundance: -; v_gene: TRBV27
CDR3nt: TGCGCCAGCAGCCCCCAACTCCCTGGACTGGATCGGCGGGAGCTGTTTTTT; CDR3aa: CASSPQLPGLDRRELFF; len: 17; j_gene: TRBJ2-2; d_gene: -; abundance: -; v_gene: TRBV5-1
CDR3nt: TGCGCCAGCAGCCGAGGGAGGCCAAGCTCCTACAATGAGCAGTTCTTC; CDR3aa: CASSRGRPSSYNEQFF; len: 16; j_gene: TRBJ2-1; d_gene: -; abundance: -; v_gene: TRBV5-1
CDR3nt: TGTGCCAGTAGTATCTCACAGGGCGTGTGGGGGGCCAACGTCCTGACTTTC; CDR3aa: CASSISQGVWGANVLTF; len: 17; j_gene: TRBJ2-6; d_gene: -; abundance: -; v_gene: TRBV19
CDR3nt: TGCGCCAGCAGCGCCCCCGGGACAGGTGAGAATGAGCAGTTCTTC; CDR3aa: CASSAPGTGENEQFF; len: 15; j_gene: TRBJ2-1; d_gene: TRBD1; abundance: -; v_gene: TRBV4-1
CDR3nt: TGCGCCAGCAGCCAAACAGACAGGGTGGGGACTGAAGCTTTCTTT; CDR3aa: CASSQTDRVGTEAFF; len: 15; j_gene: TRBJ1-1; d_gene: TRBD1; abundance: -; v_gene: TRBV4-1
CDR3nt: TGTGCCAGCAGACGGGACTGGCGAACCGGGGAGCTGTTTTTT; CDR3aa: CASRRDWRTGELFF; len: 14; j_gene: TRBJ2-2; d_gene: -; abundance: -; v_gene: TRBV7-2
CDR3nt: TGCGCCAGCAGCTTGGCAGGGGCCTTCACTGAAGCTTTCTTT; CDR3aa: CASSLAGAFTEAFF; len: 14; j_gene: TRBJ1-1; d_gene: -; abundance: once; v_gene: TRBV5-1
CDR3nt: TGTGCCAGCAGTGAGTACGAGTCCGGGACTTTCGAATATTTT; CDR3aa: CASSEYESGTFEYF; len: 14; j_gene: TRBJ2-3; d_gene: -; abundance: -; v_gene: TRBV6-1
CDR3nt: TGCGCCAGCGCAGCCGGGGCCCCTGGGGGGACTGAAGCTTTCTTT; CDR3aa: CASAAGAPGGTEAFF; len: 15; j_gene: TRBJ1-1; d_gene: -; abundance: -; v_gene: TRBV5-1
CDR3nt: TGTGCCAGCATCTACCAGGGGCGAGGCAATCAGCCCCAGCATTTT; CDR3aa: CASIYQGRGNQPQHF; len: 15; j_gene: TRBJ1-5; d_gene: -; abundance: -; v_gene: TRBV28
CDR3nt: TGCGCCAGCAGCGGCCGGGCGCGGGCTGGAGATTCACCCCTCCACTTT; CDR3aa: CASSGRARAGDSPLHF; len: 16; j_gene: TRBJ1-6; d_gene: -; abundance: -; v_gene: TRBV5-1
CDR3nt: TGTGCCAGCAGCCTTAGCGGGGGGACCACAGATACGCAGTATTTT; CDR3aa: CASSLSGGTTDTQYF; len: 15; j_gene: TRBJ2-3; d_gene: TRBD2; abundance: few; v_gene: TRBV9
CDR3nt: TGCGCCAGCAGTGGAAGCGGCATCTACGAGCAGTACTTC; CDR3aa: CASSGSGIYEQYF; len: 13; j_gene: TRBJ2-7; d_gene: -; abundance: -; v_gene: TRBV10-2
CDR3nt: TGTGCCACCAGTGAGATGGGGACAGGAAAAGAGTTCTTC; CDR3aa: CATSEMGTGKEFF; len: 13; j_gene: TRBJ2-1; d_gene: TRBD1; abundance: -; v_gene: TRBV24-1
CDR3nt: TGTGCCATCAGTGAGGAGATACCTGAGGGGACCCAGTACTTC; CDR3aa: CAISEEIPEGTQYF; len: 14; j_gene: TRBJ2-5; d_gene: -; abundance: medium-sized; v_gene: TRBV10-3
CDR3nt: TGTGCCACCAGCGCAGGGGAGCCCAATGAGCAGTTCTTC; CDR3aa: CATSAGEPNEQFF; len: 13; j_gene: TRBJ2-1; d_gene: -; abundance: -; v_gene: TRBV15
CDR3nt: TGTGCCAGCAGTGAAATTGGGGGGGCCGCAGGGAATGAAAAACTGTTTTTT; CDR3aa: CASSEIGGAAGNEKLFF; len: 17; j_gene: TRBJ1-4; d_gene: -; abundance: -; v_gene: TRBV6-1
CDR3nt: TGTGCCAGCAGCTACTCCGGGACAGGGGAAGCTTTCTTT; CDR3aa: CASSYSGTGEAFF; len: 13; j_gene: TRBJ1-1; d_gene: TRBD1; abundance: few; v_gene: TRBV9
CDR3nt: TGTGCCATGGGGACAGGGCTCACAGATACGCAGTATTTT; CDR3aa: CAMGTGLTDTQYF; len: 13; j_gene: TRBJ2-3; d_gene: TRBD1; abundance: few; v_gene: TRBV10-3